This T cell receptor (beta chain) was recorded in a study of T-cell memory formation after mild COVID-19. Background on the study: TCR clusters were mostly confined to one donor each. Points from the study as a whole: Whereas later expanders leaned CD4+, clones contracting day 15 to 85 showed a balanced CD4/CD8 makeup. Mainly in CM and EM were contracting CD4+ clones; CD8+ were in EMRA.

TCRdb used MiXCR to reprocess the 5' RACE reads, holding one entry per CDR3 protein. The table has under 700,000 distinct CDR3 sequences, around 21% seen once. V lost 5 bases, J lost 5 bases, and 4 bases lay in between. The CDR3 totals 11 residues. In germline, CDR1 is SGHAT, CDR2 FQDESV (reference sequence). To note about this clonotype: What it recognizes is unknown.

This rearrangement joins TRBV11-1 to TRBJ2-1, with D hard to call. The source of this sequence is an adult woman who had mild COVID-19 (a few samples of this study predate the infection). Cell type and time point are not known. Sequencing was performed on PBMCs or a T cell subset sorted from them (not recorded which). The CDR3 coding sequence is TGTGCCAGCAGCATAGACAATGAGCAGTTCTTC. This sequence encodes CASSIDNEQFF.